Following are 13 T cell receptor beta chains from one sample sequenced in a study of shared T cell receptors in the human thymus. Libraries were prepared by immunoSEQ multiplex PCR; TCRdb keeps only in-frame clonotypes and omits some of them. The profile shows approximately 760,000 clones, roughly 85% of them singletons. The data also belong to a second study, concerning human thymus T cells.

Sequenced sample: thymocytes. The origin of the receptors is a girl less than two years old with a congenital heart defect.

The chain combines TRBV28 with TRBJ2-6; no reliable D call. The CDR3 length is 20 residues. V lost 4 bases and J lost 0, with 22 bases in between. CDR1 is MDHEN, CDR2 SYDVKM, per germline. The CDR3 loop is CASSSRGRGTRSSGANVLTF. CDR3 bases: TGTGCCAGCAGTTCCCGCGGTCGTGGAACGCGAAGCTCTGGGGCCAACGTCCTGACTTTC.

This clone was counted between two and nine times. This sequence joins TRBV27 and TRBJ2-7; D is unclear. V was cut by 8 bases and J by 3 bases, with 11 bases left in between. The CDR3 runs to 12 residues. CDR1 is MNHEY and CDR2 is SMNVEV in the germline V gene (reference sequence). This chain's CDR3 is CASSGPDYEQYF. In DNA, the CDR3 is TGTGCCAGCTCTGGGCCAGACTACGAGCAGTACTTC.

CDR3 sequence (DNA): TGTGCCAGCTGTGGGGCCCAATATAATTCACCCCTCCACTTT. Translation: CASCGAQYNSPLHF. The V gene is TRBV7-9, the J gene TRBJ1-6; TRBD1 might be the D (5 bases). CDR3 size: 14 residues. Deletions cut 8 bases from V and 4 bases from J, with 12 bases between. Germline V gene sequence: CDR1 SEHNR, CDR2 FQNEAQ (reference sequence).

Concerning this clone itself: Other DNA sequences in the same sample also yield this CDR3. The CDR3 reads CASSVATENTEAFF. The DNA for the CDR3 is TGTGCCAGCAGCGTGGCGACTGAGAACACTGAAGCTTTCTTT. The chain carries TRBV9 and TRBJ1-1; no firm D call. CDR1 is SGDLS and CDR2 is YYNGEE in the germline V gene. The CDR3 runs 14 residues. With 2 bases removed from V and 1 base from J, the gap between germline ends came to 9 bases.

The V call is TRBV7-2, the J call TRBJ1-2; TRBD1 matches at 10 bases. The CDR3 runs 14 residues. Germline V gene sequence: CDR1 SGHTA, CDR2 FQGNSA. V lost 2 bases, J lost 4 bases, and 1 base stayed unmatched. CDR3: CASSLRTGGYGYTF. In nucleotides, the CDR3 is TGTGCCAGCAGCTTACGGACAGGGGGCTATGGCTACACCTTC.

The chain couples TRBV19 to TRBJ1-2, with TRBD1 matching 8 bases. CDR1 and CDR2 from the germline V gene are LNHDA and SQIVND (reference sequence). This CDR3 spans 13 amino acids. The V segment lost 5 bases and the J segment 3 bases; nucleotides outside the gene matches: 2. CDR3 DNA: TGTGCCAGTAGTCTGGACAGGGACTATGGCTACACCTTC. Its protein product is CASSLDRDYGYTF. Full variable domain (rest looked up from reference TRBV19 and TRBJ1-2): DGGITQSPKYLFRKEGQNVTLSCEQNLNHDAMYWYRQDPGQGLRLIYYSQIVNDFQKGDIAEGYSVSREKKESFPLTVTSAQKNPTAFYLCASSLDRDYGYTFGSGTRLTVV.

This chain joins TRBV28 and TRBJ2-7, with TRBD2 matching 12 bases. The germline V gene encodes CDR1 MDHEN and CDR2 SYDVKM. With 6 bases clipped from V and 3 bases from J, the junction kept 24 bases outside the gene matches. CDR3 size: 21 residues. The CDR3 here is CASRMGPTRLAGEQSHYEQYF. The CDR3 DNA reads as TGTGCCAGCAGGATGGGACCGACAAGACTAGCGGGGGAACAATCACACTACGAGCAGTACTTC.

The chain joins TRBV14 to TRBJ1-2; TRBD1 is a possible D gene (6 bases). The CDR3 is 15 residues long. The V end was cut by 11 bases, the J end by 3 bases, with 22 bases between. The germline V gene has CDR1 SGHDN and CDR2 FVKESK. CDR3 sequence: CARPGRGESDYGYTF. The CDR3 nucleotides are TGTGCCCGGCCGGGCAGGGGAGAAAGTGACTATGGCTACACCTTC.

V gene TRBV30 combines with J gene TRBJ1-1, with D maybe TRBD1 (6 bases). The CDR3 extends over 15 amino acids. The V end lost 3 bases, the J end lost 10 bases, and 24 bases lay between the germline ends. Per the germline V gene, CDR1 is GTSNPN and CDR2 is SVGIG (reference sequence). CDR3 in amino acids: CAWRTGRKGPYSAFF. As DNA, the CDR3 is TGTGCCTGGAGAACAGGGCGGAAAGGGCCCTATTCAGCTTTCTTT.

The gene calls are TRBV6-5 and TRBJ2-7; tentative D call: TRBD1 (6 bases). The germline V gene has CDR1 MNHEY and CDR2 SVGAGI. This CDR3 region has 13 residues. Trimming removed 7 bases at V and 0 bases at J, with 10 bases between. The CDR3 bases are TGTGCCAGCACGTTGGGGGCCTCCTACGAGCAGTACTTC. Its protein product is CASTLGASYEQYF.

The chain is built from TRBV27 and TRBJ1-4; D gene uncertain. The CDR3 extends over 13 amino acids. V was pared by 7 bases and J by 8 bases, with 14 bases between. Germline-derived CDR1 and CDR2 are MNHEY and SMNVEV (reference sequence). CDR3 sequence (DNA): TGTGCCAGCAAAAGGGAGATTGGCGAAAAACTGTTTTTT. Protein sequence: CASKREIGEKLFF. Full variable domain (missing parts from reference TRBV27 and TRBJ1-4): EAQVTQNPRYLITVTGKKLTVTCSQNMNHEYMSWYRQDPGLGLRQIYYSMNVEVTDKGDVPEGYKVSRKEKRNFPLILESPSPNQTSLYFCASKREIGEKLFFGSGTQLSVL.

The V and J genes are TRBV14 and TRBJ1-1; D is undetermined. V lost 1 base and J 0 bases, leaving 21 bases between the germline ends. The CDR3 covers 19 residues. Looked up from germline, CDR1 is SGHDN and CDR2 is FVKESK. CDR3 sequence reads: CASSQVNRGPVPMNTEAFF. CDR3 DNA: TGTGCCAGCAGCCAAGTTAATCGGGGTCCCGTCCCAATGAACACTGAAGCTTTCTTT. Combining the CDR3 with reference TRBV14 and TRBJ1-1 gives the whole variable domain EAGVTQFPSHSVIEKGQTVTLRCDPISGHDNLYWYRRVMGKEIKFLLHFVKESKQDESGMPNNRFLAERTGGTYSTLKVQPAELEDSGVYFCASSQVNRGPVPMNTEAFFGQGTRLTVV.

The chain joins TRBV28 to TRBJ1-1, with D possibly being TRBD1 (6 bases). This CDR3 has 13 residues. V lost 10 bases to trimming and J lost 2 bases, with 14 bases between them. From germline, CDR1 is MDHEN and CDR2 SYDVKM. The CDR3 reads CATHRVTNTEAFF. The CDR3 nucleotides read TGTGCCACACACAGGGTAACCAACACTGAAGCTTTCTTT.